This TCR beta chain was captured in a study of T cells in Graves' hyperthyroidism and ophthalmopathy. This CDR3 has 16 amino acids. Trimming removed 2 bases from V and 0 bases from J, with 13 bases in between. Germline V CDR1 and CDR2: MNHEY, SVGAGI. Amplification targeted TCR beta CDR3 regions from RNA transcripts. TCR CDR3 regions were first amplified by RT-PCR with HTBI primers. TCRdb re-called the multiplex PCR reads with MiXCR, one entry per CDR3 protein. The repertoire includes about 360,000 distinct CDR3 sequences, over 15% of them detected once, and 3.7% sits in the top ten. Disease duration under 2 months; hyperthyroidism patients were aged 18 to 65. Patients having uncontrolled infection, another autoimmune disease, pregnancy or lactation were not included.

Material: blood. The chain joins TRBV6-5 to TRBJ1-1; D may be TRBD1 (6 bases). The clonotype was recovered from a woman younger than 30 with Graves' hyperthyroidism. CDR3 sequence (DNA): TGTGCCAGCAGTTACCGTCTCGGACAGTTGAACACTGAAGCTTTCTTT. Translated, it gives CASSYRLGQLNTEAFF.